Below are 29 T cell receptor beta chains sequenced from a single sample in a study of blood T cell repertoires in COVID-19. Sequenced by immunoSEQ multiplex PCR; TCRdb stores in-frame clones only, minus some. Here the sample spans about 140,000 clones, almost 90% being singletons. The sample was peripheral blood. The receptors here all came from a man aged 50-60 years with active or convalescent COVID-19.

This chain connects TRBV6-4 to TRBJ2-7; 9 nucleotides line up with TRBD1. Per the germline V gene, CDR1 is MRHNA and CDR2 is SNTAGT. The CDR3 contains 14 residues. Trimming took 6 bases from V and 2 from J; bases not matched to a gene: 5. For the CDR3, the DNA is TGTGCCAGCAGCGTAGACAGGGGGACCTACGAGCAGTACTTC. Translated, it gives CASSVDRGTYEQYF.

The chain couples TRBV4-3 to TRBJ1-5; maybe TRBD1 (5 bases). Trimming took 0 bases from V and 0 from J, leaving 12 bases between them. CDR1 LGHNA and CDR2 YSLEER come from the germline V gene. The CDR3 is made up of 17 amino acids. The CDR3: CASSQDLAGFSNQPQHF. CDR3 nucleotides: TGCGCCAGCAGCCAAGATTTGGCAGGGTTTAGCAATCAGCCCCAGCATTTT.

The V gene is TRBV9, the J gene TRBJ2-1; 14 nucleotides line up with TRBD2. The J segment lost 7 bases and the V segment lost 0 bases, leaving 6 bases of the junction unmatched. The CDR3 covers 17 residues. Germline V CDR1 and CDR2: SGDLS, YYNGEE. The CDR3 region has the DNA TGTGCCAGCAGCGTAGCTGGACTAGCGGGAGGTGTTAATGAGCAGTTCTTC. Protein product: CASSVAGLAGGVNEQFF.

The chain links TRBV12-3 or TRBV12-4 to TRBJ2-1; 7 positions agree with TRBD2. The CDR3 extends over 13 amino acids. After removal of 8 bases from V and 6 bases from J, the junction contained 7 bases not matched to a gene. The CDR3 DNA follows: TGTGCCAGCCCTGGCGGGGGACGCAATGAGCAGTTCTTC. Its translation: CASPGGGRNEQFF.

This chain connects TRBV5-6 to TRBJ2-5; D may be TRBD2 (7 bases). Germline values: CDR1 SGHDT, CDR2 YYEEEE. The CDR3 length is 16 residues. Trimming stripped 0 bases from V and 2 bases from J, with 14 bases between. The CDR3: CASSLASAGTQETQYF. The CDR3 region has the DNA TGTGCCAGCAGCTTGGCCTCAGCGGGGACACAAGAGACCCAGTACTTC.

The CDR3: CASSPYLLGQGARTEAFF. The CDR3 coding sequence is TGTGCCAGCTCACCATATTTATTGGGACAGGGGGCTCGCACTGAAGCTTTCTTT. The J gene is TRBJ1-1, the V gene TRBV18; 12 bases line up with TRBD1. This CDR3 has 18 amino acids. Germline CDR1 is KGHSH and CDR2 is LQKENI. Trimming cost V 2 bases and J 4 bases; bases outside gene matches: 11.

V usage is TRBV7-9 and J usage is TRBJ1-2; 8 bases line up with TRBD1. The CDR3 has 14 amino acids. Germline CDR1 SEHNR, CDR2 FQNEAQ (reference sequence). Trimming removed 4 bases from V and 4 bases from J; junction bases left unmatched: 5. In DNA form, the CDR3 reads TGTGCCAGCAGCTCGACAGGGGACACCTATGGCTACACCTTC. Translating it yields CASSSTGDTYGYTF.

The V and J genes are TRBV2 and TRBJ2-2, with TRBD2 matching 7 bases. Trimming at V came to 1 base and at J to 4 bases, leaving 3 bases not matched to a gene. The CDR3 is 15 residues long. Per the germline V gene, CDR1 is SNHLY and CDR2 is FYNNEI. The CDR3 nucleotides are TGTGCCAGCAGTGAAGGCGGGAGCGCCACCGGGGAGCTGTTTTTT. Translated, it gives CASSEGGSATGELFF.

This clone appeared once. V is TRBV4-2 and J is TRBJ1-6; D gene unclear. Germline CDR1 and CDR2: LGHNA and YNFKEQ. Trimming shortened V by 1 base and J by 7 bases, and 8 bases separated the two germline ends. This CDR3 is 14 amino acids long. CDR3 bases: TGTGCCAGCAGCCAAGGGAACAGAAATTCACCCCTCCACTTT. Residues: CASSQGNRNSPLHF.

The V and J genes are TRBV29-1 and TRBJ1-5; D gene uncertain. This CDR3 is 13 amino acids long. CDR1 is SQVTM, CDR2 ANQGSEA, per germline. V was trimmed by 6 bases and J by 5 bases, leaving 14 bases between them. The CDR3 sequence is CSVWDGGHQPQHF. The DNA for the CDR3 is TGCAGCGTCTGGGATGGAGGGCATCAGCCCCAGCATTTT.

The rearrangement links TRBV2 to TRBJ2-7; TRBD1 agrees at 11 bases. V trimming: 4 bases; J trimming: 5 bases; junction bases outside the gene matches: 4. Germline V CDR1 and CDR2: SNHLY, FYNNEI. The CDR3 totals 14 residues. Here the CDR3 DNA reads TGTGCCAGCAGTGGGGACAGGGGGATGGACGAGCAGTACTTC. It yields the protein CASSGDRGMDEQYF.

The V gene is TRBV28, the J gene TRBJ2-7; 9 nucleotides match TRBD1. The J segment lost 5 bases and the V segment lost 5 bases, leaving 10 bases of the junction unmatched. The CDR3 is 15 amino acids. Germline V gene sequence: CDR1 MDHEN, CDR2 SYDVKM. DNA of the CDR3: TGTGCCAGCAGTCAACGCGGGGACAGGGCCCACGAGCAGTACTTC. Translated, it gives CASSQRGDRAHEQYF.

CDR3 sequence reads: CASSPIPGGVETQYF. Written as DNA, the CDR3 is TGTGCCAGCTCACCAATACCGGGAGGGGTTGAAACGCAGTATTTT. This chain links TRBV18 with TRBJ2-3, with TRBD2 identical over 8 bases. V was pared by 2 bases and J by 9 bases, with 10 bases of the junction left unmatched. This CDR3 contains 15 residues. CDR1 and CDR2 (germline): KGHSH, LQKENI.

This sequence joins TRBV14 and TRBJ2-5; D uncertain. Germline CDR1 SGHDN, CDR2 FVKESK. The V and J ends lost 1 base and 2 bases respectively, with 5 bases between them. The CDR3 totals 13 residues. Written as DNA, the CDR3 is TGTGCCAGCAGCCAAGGACTGCAAGAGACCCAGTACTTC. It encodes CASSQGLQETQYF.

The chain links TRBV28 to TRBJ2-2; TRBD1 is a possible D gene (6 bases). Trimming pared 3 bases from V and 5 bases from J, leaving 10 bases between. This CDR3 is 14 amino acids long. Germline V CDR1 and CDR2: MDHEN, SYDVKM. Here the CDR3 DNA reads TGTGCCAGCAGTTTTGGCAGGGGAACCGGGGAGCTGTTTTTT. Residues: CASSFGRGTGELFF.

The chain links TRBV2 to TRBJ1-4, with D hard to call. This CDR3 spans 15 amino acids. Trimming took 0 bases from V and 1 from J, leaving 6 bases between them. CDR1 is SNHLY, CDR2 FYNNEI, per germline. In DNA, the CDR3 is TGTGCCAGCAGTGAAGCTGGGCTAACTAATGAAAAACTGTTTTTT. Translated: CASSEAGLTNEKLFF.

V usage is TRBV27 and J usage is TRBJ2-1; 7 bases line up with TRBD2. Germline CDR1 and CDR2: MNHEY and SMNVEV (reference sequence). J was trimmed by 0 bases and V by 4 bases; bases with no gene match: 6. The CDR3 consists of 16 residues. The CDR3 loop reads CASSYQRGSSYNEQFF. CDR3 bases: TGTGCCAGCAGTTACCAACGCGGGAGCTCCTACAATGAGCAGTTCTTC.

The rearrangement joins TRBV13 to TRBJ2-6, with D maybe TRBD1 (6 bases). With 5 bases removed from V and 3 bases from J, the gap between germline ends came to 17 bases. CDR3 length: 17 residues. Germline lookup yields CDR1 PRHDT and CDR2 FYEKMQ (reference sequence). CDR3 bases: TGTGCCAGCAGCCTACTAATACAGGGTCGTGGGGCCAACGTCCTGACTTTC. This translates into CASSLLIQGRGANVLTF. The variable domain in full, with the rest retrieved from reference TRBV13 and TRBJ2-6, is AAGVIQSPRHLIKEKRETATLKCYPIPRHDTVYWYQQGPGQDPQFLISFYEKMQSDKGSIPDRFSAQQFSDYHSELNMSSLELGDSALYFCASSLLIQGRGANVLTFGAGSRLTVL.

The chain couples TRBV30 to TRBJ2-7; 9 bases fit TRBD2. The junction had 7 bases not matched to a gene; V was cut back by 3 bases and J by 4 bases. Per the germline V gene, CDR1 is GTSNPN and CDR2 is SVGIG (reference sequence). This CDR3 is 14 amino acids long. The CDR3 region is CAWRAGGPLYEQYF. As DNA, the CDR3 is TGTGCCTGGAGGGCGGGAGGGCCTTTGTACGAGCAGTACTTC.

V gene TRBV4-1 combines with J gene TRBJ1-3; D not certain. Trimming pared 3 bases from V and 0 bases from J, leaving 9 bases between. Per the germline V gene, CDR1 is MGHRA and CDR2 is YSYEKL. CDR3 length: 15 residues. This chain's CDR3 is CASSQYSYSGNTIYF. Written as DNA, the CDR3 is TGCGCCAGCAGCCAGTACAGCTACTCTGGAAACACCATATATTTT.

The V call is TRBV6-5, the J call TRBJ1-2, with 11 bases that match TRBD1. CDR1 and CDR2 (germline): MNHEY, SVGAGI. J gave up 5 bases and V 6 bases, and 8 bases lay outside the gene matches. The CDR3 totals 15 residues. The CDR3 spells CASRTTGQGAYGYTF. CDR3 DNA: TGTGCCAGCAGGACCACCGGACAGGGGGCGTATGGCTACACCTTC.

J is TRBJ1-5 and V is TRBV11-1; 10 nucleotides line up with TRBD1. Germline V CDR1 and CDR2: SGHAT, FQDESV (reference sequence). The CDR3 has 13 residues. With 6 bases clipped from V and 7 bases from J, the junction kept 3 bases outside the gene matches. The DNA for the CDR3 is TGTGCCAGCAGTCGGGACAGGGGACAGCCCCAGCATTTT. It yields the protein CASSRDRGQPQHF.

The gene calls are TRBV10-3 and TRBJ2-5; 7 nucleotides align to TRBD2. From germline, CDR1 is ENHRY and CDR2 SYGVKD. The CDR3 is made up of 13 amino acids. The trim removed 8 bases at V and 3 bases at J, leaving 6 bases unmatched. CDR3 protein: CAIWGSGEETQYF. Written as DNA, the CDR3 is TGTGCCATCTGGGGAAGCGGGGAAGAGACCCAGTACTTC.

This chain joins TRBV29-1 and TRBJ1-2, with D maybe TRBD1 (5 bases). Trimming left V 5 bases short and J 3 bases short, with 16 bases between. This CDR3 region has 14 residues. Germline V gene data show CDR1 as SQVTM and CDR2 as ANQGSEA. CDR3 protein: CSVRPQGWDYGYTF. For the CDR3, the DNA is TGCAGCGTTCGGCCTCAGGGTTGGGACTATGGCTACACCTTC.

The V gene is TRBV5-1, the J gene TRBJ2-3; tentatively, D is TRBD2 (6 bases). V lost 4 bases and J lost 4, with 16 bases in between. Germline V gives CDR1 SGHRS, CDR2 YFSETQ. The CDR3 contains 15 residues. CDR3 DNA: TGCGCCAGCAGCCGAGGGATCGCGGGATCAGATACGCAGTATTTT. This codes for CASSRGIAGSDTQYF.

The CDR3 bases are TGTGCCAGCAGGACGAATAGCGGGAGAATCGGGGAGCTGTTTTTT. This translates into CASRTNSGRIGELFF. The chain is built from TRBV2 and TRBJ2-2; TRBD2 matches 9 bases. Germline CDR1 is SNHLY and CDR2 is FYNNEI. The CDR3 spans 15 residues. Losses at the gene ends were 6 bases for V and 7 bases for J; bases not matched to a gene: 9. Together with reference TRBV2 and TRBJ2-2, the CDR3 gives the full variable domain: EPEVTQTPSHQVTQMGQEVILRCVPISNHLYFYWYRQILGQKVEFLVSFYNNEISEKSEIFDDQFSVERPDGSNFTLKIRSTKLEDSAMYFCASRTNSGRIGELFFGEGSRLTVL.

The chain combines TRBV13 with TRBJ1-1; 9 nucleotides agree with TRBD1. The junction had 7 bases not matched to a gene; V was cut back by 5 bases and J by 0 bases. Germline V gene data show CDR1 as PRHDT and CDR2 as FYEKMQ (reference sequence). CDR3 length equals 16 residues. The CDR3 bases are TGTGCCAGCAGCAAGAGACAGGGGGGGATGAACACTGAAGCTTTCTTT. Translation gives CASSKRQGGMNTEAFF.

Here the CDR3 reads CSVEGAGGSGLSTDTQYF. The CDR3 DNA reads TGCAGCGTTGAAGGGGCAGGGGGGAGCGGACTCAGCACAGATACGCAGTATTTT. The rearrangement links TRBV29-1 to TRBJ2-3; D might be TRBD1 (7 bases). The germline V gene encodes CDR1 SQVTM and CDR2 ANQGSEA. V shed 1 base and J shed 0 bases, with 20 bases lying between them. This CDR3 is 18 amino acids long.

The J gene is TRBJ1-4, the V gene TRBV10-3; TRBD1 aligns across 9 bases. CDR1 is ENHRY and CDR2 is SYGVKD in the germline V gene. V lost 3 bases and J lost 7; bases outside the gene matches: 9. This CDR3 has 16 amino acids. DNA of the CDR3: TGTGCCATCAGTGACCGCACCGGGACAGGGCCTGAAAAACTGTTTTTT. It translates to CAISDRTGTGPEKLFF.